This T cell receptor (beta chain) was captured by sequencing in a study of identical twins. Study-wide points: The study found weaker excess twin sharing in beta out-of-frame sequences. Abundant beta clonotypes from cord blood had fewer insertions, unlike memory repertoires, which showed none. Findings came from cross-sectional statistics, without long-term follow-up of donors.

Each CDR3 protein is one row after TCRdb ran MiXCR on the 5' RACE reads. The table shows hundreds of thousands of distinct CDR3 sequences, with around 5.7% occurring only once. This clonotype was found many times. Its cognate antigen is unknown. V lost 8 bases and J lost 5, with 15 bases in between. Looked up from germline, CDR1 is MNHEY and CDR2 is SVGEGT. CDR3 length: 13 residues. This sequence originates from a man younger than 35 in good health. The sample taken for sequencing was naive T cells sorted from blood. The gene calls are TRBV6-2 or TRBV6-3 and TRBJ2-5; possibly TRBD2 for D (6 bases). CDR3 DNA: TGTGCCAGCGCATCCGGGACTTGGGAGACCCAGTACTTC. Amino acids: CASASGTWETQYF.